The clone carrying this T cell receptor (beta chain) has a handful of counts. Its specificity is unknown. The ends lost 6 bases at V and 4 bases at J; junction bases unmatched: 6. Per germline, CDR1 DFQATT and CDR2 SNEGSKA (reference sequence). The CDR3 spans 12 residues. The sample belongs to a study of Graves' ophthalmopathy and Graves' hyperthyroidism. Study findings and constraints: The majority of expanded thyroid clonotypes above 0.001 frequency also occurred in blood.

RNA transcripts were the template, and TCR beta CDR3 regions were amplified from them. HTBI-primed first-round RT-PCR preceded second-round multiplex PCR. TCRdb fed the multiplex PCR reads into MiXCR, producing one record per CDR3 protein. Among roughly 410,000 distinct CDR3 sequences listed, about 16% were seen once. The authors defined stable hyperthyroidism as no ophthalmopathy within 18 months of follow-up. The sequence came from a woman in her late teens or twenties with stable Graves' hyperthyroidism. Sequenced: peripheral blood. V usage is TRBV20-1 and J usage is TRBJ2-7; TRBD1 aligns across 7 bases. CDR3 DNA: TGCAGTGCAACGGGACAGACTTACGAGCAGTACTTC. This encodes CSATGQTYEQYF.